These 18 T cell receptor beta chains share one sample of origin, sequenced in a study of T cell repertoires in cytomegalovirus infection. No antigen is known for these receptors. A single record per CDR3 protein comes from TCRdb applying MiXCR to the reads. The sample lists a few hundred thousand distinct CDR3 sequences, about 39% occurring once. The sample was cultured PBMCs, taken from culture after CMV antigen stimulation. These TCRs come from a human donor in good health (CMV status not recorded). Some clones in this sample may be carry-over from other donors' samples.

Ten or more counts support this clonotype. The rearrangement uses TRBV12-3 or TRBV12-4 and TRBJ2-7; a possible D gene is TRBD1 (6 bases). The germline V and J ends were trimmed by 5 bases and 1 base, with 9 bases remaining between them. The CDR3 loop spans 13 amino acids. CDR3: CASSVGASYEQYF. The DNA for the CDR3 is TGTGCCAGCAGTGTGGGGGCATCCTACGAGCAGTACTTC.

The chain uses TRBV4-3 and TRBJ2-3; D is uncertain. V was shortened by 2 bases and J by 3 bases, with 6 bases between the two germline ends. In germline, CDR1 is LGHNA, CDR2 YSLEER. This CDR3 contains 13 residues. CDR3 in DNA: TGCGCCAGCAGCCAATCTAGAACAGATACGCAGTATTTT. Its translation is CASSQSRTDTQYF.

This clonotype was seen a few times. The V and J genes are TRBV7-6 and TRBJ1-2; 9 bases are a match to TRBD1. The germline V gene encodes CDR1 SGHVS and CDR2 FNYEAQ. CDR3 length: 15 amino acids. V lost 4 bases and J lost 6; bases outside the gene matches: 9. The CDR3 DNA reads TGTGCCAGCAGCTCGGCCATACAGGGGGCGAATGGCTACACCTTC. Translating it yields CASSSAIQGANGYTF.

The chain links TRBV29-1 to TRBJ1-2, with TRBD1 as a possible D gene (5 bases). Germline lookup yields CDR1 SQVTM and CDR2 ANQGSEA. Trimming pared 5 bases from V and 2 bases from J, leaving 15 bases between. This CDR3 region has 14 residues. The chain's CDR3 is CSVNRDSINYGYTF. CDR3 coding DNA: TGCAGCGTTAACCGGGACTCCATAAACTATGGCTACACCTTC.

The rearrangement uses TRBV4-1 and TRBJ2-7; D unresolved. The CDR3 has 15 residues. V was clipped by 1 base and J by 0 bases, with 10 bases between them. CDR1 and CDR2 from the germline V gene are MGHRA and YSYEKL. The CDR3 is CASSQVILSSYEQYF. The CDR3 DNA follows: TGCGCCAGCAGCCAAGTTATCTTAAGCTCCTACGAGCAGTACTTC.

J is TRBJ2-4 and V is TRBV7-2; 7 nucleotides match TRBD1. From germline, CDR1 is SGHTA and CDR2 FQGNSA. V lost 5 bases and J lost 7; bases outside the gene matches: 8. This CDR3 comprises 14 residues. CDR3 sequence: CASSGWTGRNIQYF. The CDR3 DNA sequence: TGTGCCAGCAGCGGTTGGACAGGTCGGAACATTCAGTACTTC.

This clonotype was seen a few times. The chain has TRBV19 and TRBJ2-3; 8 bases fit TRBD2. Unmatched junction bases numbered 7, after V lost 2 bases and J lost 6 bases. The germline V gene has CDR1 LNHDA and CDR2 SQIVND (reference sequence). The CDR3 covers 15 residues. The CDR3 reads CASSIRGSGKDTQYF. The CDR3 DNA is TGTGCCAGTAGTATACGGGGTAGCGGGAAGGATACGCAGTATTTT.

This clonotype has just a few counts. The genes are TRBV7-2 and TRBJ2-2; tentative D call: TRBD2 (6 bases). CDR3 length equals 15 residues. V was clipped by 4 bases and J by 6 bases, with 15 bases between them. CDR1 is SGHTA and CDR2 is FQGNSA in the germline V gene. The CDR3: CASSSGTPGAGELFF. The CDR3 DNA sequence: TGTGCCAGCAGCTCTGGGACCCCGGGAGCCGGGGAGCTGTTTTTT.

The chain joins TRBV18 to TRBJ2-1; 9 bases fit TRBD2. Unmatched junction bases numbered 5, after V lost 3 bases and J lost 2 bases. This CDR3 contains 16 residues. The germline CDR1 and CDR2 sequences are KGHSH and LQKENI. The CDR3 reads CASSPGLAPTYNEQFF. CDR3 coding DNA: TGTGCCAGCTCACCGGGACTAGCCCCGACCTACAATGAGCAGTTCTTC.

The genes are TRBV5-4 and TRBJ2-5; 11 nucleotides match TRBD2. The germline V gene encodes CDR1 SGHNT and CDR2 YYREEE (reference sequence). The CDR3 is 15 amino acids. The ends lost 3 bases at V and 4 bases at J; junction bases unmatched: 5. The CDR3 nucleotides are TGTGCCAGCAGCTCGGCGGGACTAGCGGTAGAGACCCAGTACTTC. This sequence encodes CASSSAGLAVETQYF.

The CDR3 nucleotides read TGCGCCAGCAGCCAAGATCTCGAGGGGGCCGGGTATGGCTACACCTTC. Translating gives CASSQDLEGAGYGYTF. The V call is TRBV4-3, the J call TRBJ1-2; 7 bases are a match to TRBD1. This CDR3 comprises 16 residues. The V gene end was trimmed by 0 bases and the J gene end by 5 bases; junction bases not matched to a gene: 9. Germline V CDR1 and CDR2: LGHNA, YSLEER.

Only a few counts were recorded for this clonotype. The chain carries TRBV27 and TRBJ2-7; D may be TRBD2 (5 bases). The CDR3 is 15 residues long. From germline, CDR1 is MNHEY and CDR2 SMNVEV (reference sequence). The germline V and J ends were trimmed by 6 bases and 7 bases, with 22 bases remaining between them. The CDR3 is CASRRARGGSGEQYF. In DNA, the CDR3 is TGTGCCAGCAGACGCGCGAGAGGTGGGAGTGGGGAGCAGTACTTC.

The V call is TRBV10-3, the J call TRBJ1-2; 10 bases line up with TRBD1. The CDR3 is 13 residues long. After removal of 8 bases from V and 6 bases from J, the junction contained 6 bases not matched to a gene. CDR1 is ENHRY, CDR2 SYGVKD, per germline. This CDR3 is CAIGTGQGNGYTF. Here the CDR3 DNA reads TGTGCCATCGGCACGGGACAGGGGAATGGCTACACCTTC.

The V gene is TRBV7-2, the J gene TRBJ1-1, with TRBD1 matching 7 bases. J was trimmed by 8 bases and V by 6 bases; bases with no gene match: 12. The length of the CDR3 is 14 residues. CDR1 SGHTA and CDR2 FQGNSA come from the germline V gene. The CDR3 nucleotides read TGTGCCAGCAGGACCAAATGGCAGGGGGTAGAAGCTTTCTTT. It yields the protein CASRTKWQGVEAFF.

The chain links TRBV7-8 to TRBJ2-7; D possibly matches TRBD1 or TRBD2 (6 bases each). CDR1 and CDR2 from the germline V gene are SGHVS and FQNEAQ. V shed 0 bases and J shed 2 bases, with 11 bases lying between them. The CDR3 runs 15 residues. In nucleotides, the CDR3 is TGTGCCAGCAGCTTAGCGCCGGGGGCGGCCTACGAGCAGTACTTC. Amino acids: CASSLAPGAAYEQYF.

The gene calls are TRBV11-2 and TRBJ2-7; D gene ambiguous. CDR3 size: 14 residues. Germline V gene data show CDR1 as SGHAT and CDR2 as FQNNGV. Deletions cut 4 bases from V and 2 bases from J, with 12 bases between. The CDR3: CASSSPGRTYEQYF. CDR3 bases: TGTGCCAGCAGCTCCCCGGGCCGAACCTACGAGCAGTACTTC.

The V gene is TRBV4-1, the J gene TRBJ1-3; no clear D. Looked up from germline, CDR1 is MGHRA and CDR2 is YSYEKL. Trimming shortened V by 1 base and J by 6 bases, and 10 bases separated the two germline ends. The CDR3 contains 14 residues. Here the CDR3 DNA reads TGCGCCAGCAGCCAAGTGGACGGGGAAAACACCATATATTTT. Protein: CASSQVDGENTIYF.

V and J are TRBV7-9 and TRBJ1-3, with D unresolved. CDR1 is SEHNR, CDR2 FQNEAQ, per germline (reference sequence). CDR3 size: 15 residues. The V end was cut by 5 bases, the J end by 3 bases, with 14 bases between. For the CDR3, the DNA is TGTGCCAGCAGCCTCCGTGGGTTCCGTGGAAACACCATATATTTT. As protein: CASSLRGFRGNTIYF. Full variable domain (missing parts from reference TRBV7-9 and TRBJ1-3): DTGVSQNPRHKITKRGQNVTFRCDPISEHNRLYWYRQTLGQGPEFLTYFQNEAQLEKSRLLSDRFSAERPKGSFSTLEIQRTEQGDSAMYLCASSLRGFRGNTIYFGEGSWLTVV.